Presented here are 17 T cell receptor beta chains from one specimen sequenced in a study of vaccination and CD4 T cells after COVID-19. Sequenced with the Oncomine TCR Beta short-read assay was DNA taken from cultured CD4+ T cells. TCRdb passed the PCR reads through MiXCR, listing each CDR3 protein once. The data show approximately 6,000 distinct CDR3 sequences, 34% seen once. Treatment denoted: approximately nine-day PBMC culture with coronavirus spike peptide pools or control peptides (ViraFEST assay). Harvesting of the unexposed donor's CD4+ T cells predated the COVID-19 pandemic (2011-2018). Their recognized antigens are unknown. The sequencing sample was made of CD4+ T cells from blood, cultured in vitro. The receptors were sampled from a human donor in good health.

The V and J genes are TRBV19 and TRBJ2-3; 7 bases are a match to TRBD1. Trimming removed 5 bases from V and 1 base from J; junction bases left unmatched: 3. The V gene's germline CDR1 is LNHDA and CDR2 SQIVND (reference sequence). The CDR3 has 14 amino acids. This CDR3 reads CASSQGVGTDTQYF. CDR3 sequence (DNA): TGTGCCAGTAGTCAGGGGGTCGGCACAGATACGCAGTATTTT.

V is TRBV19 and J is TRBJ2-2; a weak D match, TRBD1 (5 bases). Trimming shortened V by 6 bases and J by 7 bases, and 15 bases separated the two germline ends. Germline CDR1 is LNHDA and CDR2 is SQIVND (reference sequence). The CDR3 has 14 residues. In DNA, the CDR3 is TGTGCCAGTAGGGTAGGCAGGGCTGTCGGGGAGCTGTTTTTT. It translates to CASRVGRAVGELFF.

This clonotype was picked up a small number of times. The rearrangement links TRBV6-1 to TRBJ1-1; 7 bases line up with TRBD1. The CDR3 has 15 amino acids. V lost 5 bases to trimming and J lost 4 bases; unmatched junction nucleotides: 10. From germline, CDR1 is MNHNS and CDR2 SASEGT. This CDR3 is CASSTDRDDGTEAFF. The CDR3 nucleotides read TGTGCCAGCAGTACCGACAGGGATGATGGCACTGAAGCTTTCTTT.

The rearrangement joins TRBV29-1 to TRBJ1-5; possible D gene TRBD1, 5 bases. The CDR3 consists of 14 residues. The germline V and J ends were trimmed by 4 bases and 5 bases, with 15 bases remaining between them. Germline lookup yields CDR1 SQVTM and CDR2 ANQGSEA. CDR3 sequence: CSVGEAGIDQPQHF. For the CDR3, the DNA is TGCAGCGTTGGAGAGGCAGGGATTGATCAGCCCCAGCATTTT. The complete variable domain, with remaining parts taken from reference TRBV29-1 and TRBJ1-5, reads SAVISQKPSRDICQRGTSLTIQCQVDSQVTMMFWYRQQPGQSLTLIATANQGSEATYESGFVIDKFPISRPNLTFSTLTVSNMSPEDSSIYLCSVGEAGIDQPQHFGDGTRLSIL.

This clonotype has only a few counts. The rearrangement uses TRBV27 and TRBJ1-6; D is undetermined. Germline-derived CDR1 and CDR2 are MNHEY and SMNVEV (reference sequence). CDR3 length: 16 residues. Between the trimmed V and J ends, which lost 4 bases and 9 bases, there was a span of 19 bases. The CDR3: CASSSYHGPDPSPLHF. The CDR3 bases are TGTGCCAGCAGTTCCTATCACGGACCTGATCCTTCACCCCTCCACTTT.

This clonotype turned up a few times. V usage is TRBV5-8 and J usage is TRBJ1-5, with D possibly being TRBD1 (6 bases). Trimming cost V 1 base and J 7 bases, with 15 bases left between them. The CDR3 contains 15 residues. Germline V lookup: CDR1 SGHTS, CDR2 YDEGEE. The CDR3: CASSLMTGSDQPQHF. DNA of the CDR3: TGTGCCAGCAGCTTGATGACAGGAAGTGACCAGCCCCAGCATTTT.

This clonotype was detected a few times. V and J are TRBV20-1 and TRBJ2-3, with D uncertain. Per germline, CDR1 DFQATT and CDR2 SNEGSKA (reference sequence). V lost 3 bases and J 0 bases, leaving 7 bases between the germline ends. The CDR3 length is 13 residues. For the CDR3, the DNA is TGCAGTGCTAGCAAGCAAAGCACAGATACGCAGTATTTT. Protein: CSASKQSTDTQYF.

The chain combines TRBV6-5 with TRBJ2-5, with D hard to call. V was pared by 2 bases and J by 2 bases, with 18 bases between. This CDR3 has 17 amino acids. Germline lookup yields CDR1 MNHEY and CDR2 SVGAGI. CDR3 coding DNA: TGTGCCAGCAGTTACGAGCCCACACCCTCGTGGCAAGAGACCCAGTACTTC. Encoded protein: CASSYEPTPSWQETQYF.

This clonotype came up a few times. This chain uses TRBV20-1 with TRBJ1-1; a weak D match, TRBD1 (5 bases). The germline CDR1 and CDR2 sequences are DFQATT and SNEGSKA (reference sequence). The germline V and J ends were trimmed by 5 bases and 0 bases, with 13 bases remaining between them. The CDR3 loop spans 14 amino acids. CDR3 residues: CSARDGFMNTEAFF. In nucleotides, the CDR3 is TGCAGTGCTCGGGACGGGTTCATGAACACTGAAGCTTTCTTT.

A few counts support this clonotype. V is TRBV6-1 and J is TRBJ2-6; 9 nucleotides line up with TRBD1. Losses at the gene ends were 3 bases for V and 2 bases for J; bases not matched to a gene: 5. The CDR3 sequence is 17 residues long. Germline CDR1 reads MNHNS; CDR2 reads SASEGT. DNA of the CDR3: TGTGCCAGCAGTGATTACCGGGACAGGGCTGGGGCCAACGTCCTGACTTTC. Its translation: CASSDYRDRAGANVLTF.

This clonotype was detected only once. V is TRBV6-4 and J is TRBJ2-2, with D possibly being TRBD1 or TRBD2 (6 bases each). Trimming shortened V by 6 bases and J by 7 bases, and 12 bases separated the two germline ends. This CDR3 is built from 13 residues. CDR1 is MRHNA, CDR2 SNTAGT, per germline. This CDR3 is CASRGGEGGELFF. CDR3 DNA sequence: TGTGCCAGCAGGGGGGGCGAAGGCGGGGAGCTGTTTTTT.

V usage is TRBV20-1 and J usage is TRBJ1-1; D may be TRBD1 (6 bases). Looked up from germline, CDR1 is DFQATT and CDR2 is SNEGSKA (reference sequence). The V end lost 6 bases, the J end lost 3 bases, and 11 bases lay between the germline ends. CDR3 length equals 12 residues. CDR3 amino acids: CSAGKGDTEAFF. CDR3 coding DNA: TGCAGTGCCGGGAAGGGGGACACTGAAGCTTTCTTT.

The V and J genes are TRBV7-9 and TRBJ1-1; tentatively, D is TRBD1 (5 bases). The V and J ends lost 7 bases and 4 bases respectively, with 31 bases between them. CDR3 size: 19 residues. Per germline, CDR1 SEHNR and CDR2 FQNEAQ (reference sequence). CDR3 coding DNA: TGTGCCAGCACCAAGGGCCCCCTCGGGGGAAGGGCCCAGGGCACTGAAGCTTTCTTT. Its translation: CASTKGPLGGRAQGTEAFF.

This rearrangement joins TRBV15 to TRBJ1-2; D perhaps matches TRBD1 (5 bases). Trimming pared 0 bases from V and 7 bases from J, leaving 18 bases between. CDR1 and CDR2 from the germline V gene are LNHNV and YYDKDF (reference sequence). This CDR3 is built from 16 residues. This CDR3 is CATSRDLPGTASGYTF. Here the CDR3 DNA reads TGTGCCACCAGCAGAGATCTCCCCGGGACCGCCTCTGGCTACACCTTC.

This clonotype was counted a few times. The chain recombines TRBV10-2 with TRBJ1-1; no definite D call. V dropped 5 bases and J dropped 1 base, with 11 bases sitting between them. Germline-derived CDR1 and CDR2 are WSHSY and SAAADI. The CDR3 consists of 14 residues. CDR3 sequence: CASSLSRGNTEAFF. In nucleotides, the CDR3 is TGCGCCAGCAGTTTGTCGAGAGGGAACACTGAAGCTTTCTTT.

This sequence joins TRBV15 and TRBJ1-2; TRBD1 is a possible D gene (5 bases). Trimming removed 5 bases at V and 3 bases at J, with 13 bases between. This CDR3 contains 14 residues. Germline lookup yields CDR1 LNHNV and CDR2 YYDKDF (reference sequence). The chain's CDR3 is CATSPRGGDYGYTF. CDR3 nucleotide sequence: TGTGCCACCAGCCCCCGGGGGGGGGACTATGGCTACACCTTC.

The V call is TRBV6-1, the J call TRBJ1-5, with D possibly TRBD1 on 5 matching bases. The CDR3 extends over 15 amino acids. V lost 7 bases and J lost 3, with 16 bases in between. Germline values: CDR1 MNHNS, CDR2 SASEGT. The CDR3 region has the DNA TGTGCCAGCAACTCCTTGGGGGACCTCAATCAGCCCCAGCATTTT. This translates into CASNSLGDLNQPQHF.